This TCR beta chain was captured in a study of technical replicates of blood from a few donors. This CDR3 is 15 amino acids long. CDR1 is SGHTA, CDR2 FQGTGA, per germline. V lost 5 bases and J lost 9; bases outside the gene matches: 14. Data came from immunoSEQ multiplex PCR; TCRdb stores just in-frame clones and leaves some out. The sample includes about 81,000 clones, about 81% seen only once; the top ten take roughly 3.7%. The clonotype was recovered from a human donor in good health. Some clones in this sample may be carry-over from other donors' samples. The genes are TRBV7-3 and TRBJ2-5, with TRBD1 matching over 8 bases. What was sequenced was PBMCs. CDR3 nucleotides: TGTGCCAGCAGCCTAGGACAGGGTGGAAGAACGGCCCAGTACTTC. Its translation is CASSLGQGGRTAQYF.